A single T cell receptor beta chain is shown here with its context. Method: immunoSEQ multiplex PCR; TCRdb's copy keeps in-frame clones and lacks some. The sample contains about 68,000 clones, under 95% of which appear only once. Looked up from germline, CDR1 is GTSNPN and CDR2 is SVGIG (reference sequence). The junction had 2 bases not matched to a gene; V was cut back by 0 bases and J by 6 bases. This CDR3 contains 13 residues. This sample is part of a study of T cell changes during pregnancy in multiple sclerosis. The sequencing used peripheral blood, collected in the second trimester of pregnancy. The sequence derives from a female donor in good health, enrolled as a control in a pregnancy study. The chain combines TRBV30 with TRBJ2-4; 7 bases are shared with TRBD2. CDR3 sequence: CAWSVPGGNIQYF. Here the CDR3 DNA reads TGTGCCTGGAGTGTACCGGGGGGAAACATTCAGTACTTC.